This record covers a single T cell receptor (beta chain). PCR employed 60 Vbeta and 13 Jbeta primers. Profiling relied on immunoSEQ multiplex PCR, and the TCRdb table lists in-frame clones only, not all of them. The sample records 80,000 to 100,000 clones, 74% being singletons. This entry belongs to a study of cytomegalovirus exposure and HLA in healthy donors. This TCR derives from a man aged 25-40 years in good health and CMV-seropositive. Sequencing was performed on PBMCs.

CDR3 region: CASSPRTGDSPLHF. CDR3 coding DNA: TGCGCCAGCAGCCCCCGGACAGGAGATTCACCCCTCCACTTT. This chain joins TRBV5-1 and TRBJ1-6, with TRBD1 matching over 7 bases. The CDR3 length is 14 residues. Germline CDR1 SGHRS, CDR2 YFSETQ. V lost 4 bases to trimming and J lost 8 bases; unmatched junction nucleotides: 6.